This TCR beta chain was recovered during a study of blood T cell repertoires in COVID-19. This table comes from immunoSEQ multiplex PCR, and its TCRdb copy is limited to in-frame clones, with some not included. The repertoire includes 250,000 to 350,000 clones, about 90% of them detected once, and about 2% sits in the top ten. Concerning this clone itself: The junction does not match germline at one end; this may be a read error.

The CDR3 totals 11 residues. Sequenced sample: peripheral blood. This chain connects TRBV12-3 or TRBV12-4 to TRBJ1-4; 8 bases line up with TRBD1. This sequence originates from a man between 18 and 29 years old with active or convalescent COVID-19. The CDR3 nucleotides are TGTGCCAGCAGTTTAGTGCACAGGGGGATTTTT. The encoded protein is CASSLVHRGIF.